One sample yielded the 9 T cell receptor beta chains listed below, sequenced in a study of T cells expressing NK-cell markers. TCRdb reprocessed the 5' RACE reads, with one entry per CDR3 protein and no DNA. Here the sample table reports around 7,400 distinct CDR3 sequences. What was sequenced was blood T cells: a sorted CD56 or NKG2C T cell subset, CD4+ or CD8+ T cells, or bulk PBMC T cells (not recorded which). The receptors come from a man aged 18-75 years in good health.

The CDR3 loop is CASSYSEADTQYF. This chain links TRBV6-6 with TRBJ2-3. CDR1 is MNHNY and CDR2 is SVGAGI in the germline V gene (reference sequence). The CDR3 totals 13 residues.

The chain links TRBV30 to TRBJ2-2; lacking DNA, the TRBD1 call made by TCRdb goes unchecked. Germline-derived CDR1 and CDR2 are GTSNPN and SVGIG (reference sequence). The CDR3 extends over 14 amino acids. The CDR3 sequence: CAWSAPRDTGELFF.

This chain connects TRBV20-1 to TRBJ2-3; the D call of TRBD1 rests on TCRdb alone, since no DNA is present to check it. Per the germline V gene, CDR1 is DFQATT and CDR2 is SNEGSKA (reference sequence). This CDR3 has 16 residues. The CDR3 spells CSAYTGARGDTDTQYF.

V and J are TRBV3-1 and TRBJ2-3; the D call from TCRdb, TRBD2, cannot be confirmed without DNA. The CDR3 runs 17 residues. CDR1 is LGHDT and CDR2 is YNNKEL in the germline V gene (reference sequence). The CDR3 loop reads CASSPALAEANTDTQYF.

The CDR3 reads CASSPGTGRSKLNTGELFF. This chain joins TRBV3-1 and TRBJ2-2; TCRdb selects TRBD1, and the lack of DNA leaves this call unchecked. Germline V gene sequence: CDR1 LGHDT, CDR2 YNNKEL (reference sequence). The CDR3 extends over 19 amino acids.

This rearrangement joins TRBV7-8 to TRBJ1-1; TCRdb indicates TRBD1, and absent DNA this call remains unverified. Germline V gives CDR1 SGHVS, CDR2 FQNEAQ. The CDR3 is 16 residues long. CDR3 residues: CASSKLDPGSNTEAFF. The full variable domain, with the rest looked up from reference TRBV7-8 and TRBJ1-1, is GAGVSQSPRYKVAKRGQDVALRCDPISGHVSLFWYQQALGQGPEFLTYFQNEAQLDKSGLPSDRFFAERPEGSVSTLKIQRTQQEDSAVYLCASSKLDPGSNTEAFFGQGTRLTVV.

This chain joins TRBV20-1 and TRBJ1-1; TCRdb selects TRBD1, and the lack of DNA leaves this call unchecked. Germline V gene lookup returns CDR1 DFQATT and CDR2 SNEGSKA (reference sequence). The CDR3 has 13 residues. The CDR3 sequence: CSAKGQGVTEAFF.

The J gene is TRBJ1-1, the V gene TRBV6-4; TCRdb designates TRBD1, a call that cannot be tested without DNA. Germline loops: CDR1 MRHNA, CDR2 SNTAGT. The length of the CDR3 is 13 residues. The CDR3 is CASSETDRGLAFF.

V is TRBV6-1 and J is TRBJ2-3; absent DNA, TCRdb's TRBD1 call cannot be checked. The CDR3 length is 18 residues. In germline, CDR1 is MNHNS, CDR2 SASEGT. CDR3 sequence reads: CASSEGPVGDKGTDTQYF.